This note documents a single TCR beta chain sequence. The same CDR3 can be traced to other DNA sequences in this sample. The data belong to a study of blood T cell repertoires in COVID-19. Sequencing was performed with immunoSEQ multiplex PCR; in TCRdb, only in-frame clones are kept and a portion is missing. The table lists about 410,000 clones, approximately 90% of them singletons. Looked up from germline, CDR1 is LNHDA and CDR2 is SQIVND (reference sequence). This CDR3 is built from 15 residues. V shed 2 bases and J shed 0 bases, with 7 bases lying between them. The sequence was collected from a woman aged 25 to 39 with active or convalescent COVID-19. The rearrangement uses TRBV19 and TRBJ1-4, with D perhaps matching TRBD1 (5 bases). Source material: peripheral blood. CDR3 nucleotides: TGTGCCAGTAGTATAACAGGCTCAACTAATGAAAAACTGTTTTTT. Its protein is CASSITGSTNEKLFF.